Each of the 3 T cell receptor beta chains below was sequenced from the same sample in a study of blood T cell repertoires in COVID-19. Measured with immunoSEQ multiplex PCR; TCRdb has only the in-frame clones, and not every one. The sample lists about 120,000 clones, 85% occurring once. Sequencing was carried out using peripheral blood. The receptors derive from a woman aged 55-70 years with COVID-19, enrolled during active disease.

The rearrangement links TRBV5-5 to TRBJ2-1; 7 bases are a match to TRBD2. Germline CDR1 SGHKS, CDR2 YYEKEE (reference sequence). The CDR3 totals 16 residues. Losses at the gene ends were 0 bases for V and 4 bases for J; bases not matched to a gene: 7. CDR3 in DNA: TGTGCCAGCAGCTTGGCCGGGGGGTTTGAGTACAATGAGCAGTTCTTC. This translates into CASSLAGGFEYNEQFF. Combining the CDR3 with reference TRBV5-5 and TRBJ2-1 gives the whole variable domain DAGVTQSPTHLIKTRGQQVTLRCSPISGHKSVSWYQQVLGQGPQFIFQYYEKEERGRGNFPDRFSARQFPNYSSELNVNALLLGDSALYLCASSLAGGFEYNEQFFGPGTRLTVL.

This clone was found a few times. V usage is TRBV7-6 and J usage is TRBJ1-2, with D possibly TRBD1 on 6 matching bases. Trimming cost V 1 base and J 1 base, with 13 bases left between them. The CDR3 loop spans 16 amino acids. Germline CDR1 reads SGHVS; CDR2 reads FNYEAQ. CDR3 nucleotide sequence: TGTGCCAGCAGCTTAGGTCCAGGGGCACTTAACTATGGCTACACCTTC. It codes for CASSLGPGALNYGYTF.

V is TRBV7-2 and J is TRBJ1-4; 7 bases agree with TRBD1. The CDR3 runs 16 residues. Per the germline V gene, CDR1 is SGHTA and CDR2 is FQGNSA. Trimming at V came to 6 bases and at J to 0 bases, leaving 7 bases not matched to a gene. The CDR3 DNA reads as TGTGCCAGCAGAAAGACAGGGTACGCAACTAATGAAAAACTGTTTTTT. It codes for CASRKTGYATNEKLFF.